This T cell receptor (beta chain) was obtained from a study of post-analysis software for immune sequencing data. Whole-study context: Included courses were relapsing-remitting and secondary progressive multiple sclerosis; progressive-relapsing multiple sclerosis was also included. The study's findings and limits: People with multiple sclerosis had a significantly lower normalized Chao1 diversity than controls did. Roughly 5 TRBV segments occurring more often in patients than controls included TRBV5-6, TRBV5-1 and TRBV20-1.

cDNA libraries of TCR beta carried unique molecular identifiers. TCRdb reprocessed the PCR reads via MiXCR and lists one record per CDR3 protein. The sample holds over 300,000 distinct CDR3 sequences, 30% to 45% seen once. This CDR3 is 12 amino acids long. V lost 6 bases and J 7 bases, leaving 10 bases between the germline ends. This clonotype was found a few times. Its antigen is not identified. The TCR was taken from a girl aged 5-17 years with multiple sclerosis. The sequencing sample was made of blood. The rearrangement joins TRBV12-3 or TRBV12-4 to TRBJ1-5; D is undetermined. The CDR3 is CASRAPSQPQHF. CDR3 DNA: TGTGCCAGCAGAGCCCCGTCCCAGCCCCAGCATTTT.